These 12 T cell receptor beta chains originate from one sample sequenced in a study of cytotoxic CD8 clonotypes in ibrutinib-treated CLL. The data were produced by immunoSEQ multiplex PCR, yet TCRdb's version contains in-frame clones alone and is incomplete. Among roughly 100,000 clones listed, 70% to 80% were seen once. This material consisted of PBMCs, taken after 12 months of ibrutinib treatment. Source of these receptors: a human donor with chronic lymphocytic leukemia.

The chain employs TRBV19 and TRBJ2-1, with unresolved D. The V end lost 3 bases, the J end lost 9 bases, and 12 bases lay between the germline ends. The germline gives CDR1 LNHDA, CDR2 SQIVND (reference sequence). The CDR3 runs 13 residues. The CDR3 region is CASSMGMLGEQFF. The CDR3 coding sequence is TGTGCCAGTAGTATGGGGATGCTAGGTGAGCAGTTCTTC.

The CDR3 DNA reads as TGCGCCAGCCGGCGGACCGGGGACAATGAGCAGTTCTTC. Encoded protein: CASRRTGDNEQFF. The chain recombines TRBV5-1 with TRBJ2-1; TRBD2 is a possible D gene (5 bases). The CDR3 is 13 amino acids. Between the trimmed V and J ends, which lost 7 bases and 5 bases, there was a span of 13 bases. Germline CDR1 and CDR2: SGHRS and YFSETQ.

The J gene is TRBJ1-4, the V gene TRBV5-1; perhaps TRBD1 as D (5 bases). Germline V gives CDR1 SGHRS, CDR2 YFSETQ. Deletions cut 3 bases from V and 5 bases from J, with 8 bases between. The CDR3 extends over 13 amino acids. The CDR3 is CASSSGPNEKLFF. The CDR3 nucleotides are TGCGCCAGCAGCTCGGGGCCCAATGAAAAACTGTTTTTT.

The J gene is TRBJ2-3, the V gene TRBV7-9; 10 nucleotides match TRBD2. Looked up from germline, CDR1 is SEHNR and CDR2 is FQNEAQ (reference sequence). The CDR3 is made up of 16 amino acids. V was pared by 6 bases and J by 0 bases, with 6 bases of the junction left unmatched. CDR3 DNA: TGTGCCAGCAGGCCAGCGGGGGGGCTTAGCACAGATACGCAGTATTTT. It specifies CASRPAGGLSTDTQYF.

The CDR3 region has the DNA TGTGCCAGCAGACGACAGGGGGGAAATGAAAAACTGTTTTTT. This sequence encodes CASRRQGGNEKLFF. The chain uses TRBV6-6 and TRBJ1-4, with 9 bases lining up with TRBD1. J lost 5 bases, V lost 6 bases, and 4 bases had no gene match. Germline values: CDR1 MNHNY, CDR2 SVGAGI (reference sequence). This CDR3 is built from 14 residues.

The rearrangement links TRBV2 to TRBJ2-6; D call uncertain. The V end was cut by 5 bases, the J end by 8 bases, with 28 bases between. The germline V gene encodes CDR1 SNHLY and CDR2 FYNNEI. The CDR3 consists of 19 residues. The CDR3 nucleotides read TGTGCCAGCAGTTCAAAGCCCCCGGGTATAGTAGAAAGGACCAACGTCCTGACTTTC. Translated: CASSSKPPGIVERTNVLTF.

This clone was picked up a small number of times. The CDR3 region is CSAGQGQLDGYTF. The DNA of the CDR3 is TGCAGCGCGGGACAGGGCCAACTGGATGGCTACACCTTC. The chain uses TRBV29-1 and TRBJ1-2, with 9 bases fitting TRBD1. The CDR3 runs 13 residues. V lost 7 bases to trimming and J lost 6 bases; unmatched junction nucleotides: 9. Germline V lookup: CDR1 SQVTM, CDR2 ANQGSEA.

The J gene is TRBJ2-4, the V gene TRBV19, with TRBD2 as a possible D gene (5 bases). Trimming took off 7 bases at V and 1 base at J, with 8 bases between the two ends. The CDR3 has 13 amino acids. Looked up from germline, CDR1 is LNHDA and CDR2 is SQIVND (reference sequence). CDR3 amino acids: CASNGEAKNIQYF. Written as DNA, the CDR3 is TGTGCCAGTAACGGGGAGGCCAAAAACATTCAGTACTTC.

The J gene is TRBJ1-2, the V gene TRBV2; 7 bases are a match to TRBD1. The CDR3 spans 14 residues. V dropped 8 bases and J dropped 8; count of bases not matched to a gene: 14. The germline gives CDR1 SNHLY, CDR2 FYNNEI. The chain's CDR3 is CASGNRGVVDGYTF. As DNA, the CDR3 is TGTGCCAGCGGAAACAGGGGTGTGGTTGACGGCTACACCTTC.

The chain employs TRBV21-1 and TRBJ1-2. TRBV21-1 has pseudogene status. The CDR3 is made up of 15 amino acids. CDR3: CASSKDGTTNYGYTF. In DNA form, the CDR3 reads TGTGCCAGCAGCAAAGACGGCACAACTAACTATGGCTACACCTTC.

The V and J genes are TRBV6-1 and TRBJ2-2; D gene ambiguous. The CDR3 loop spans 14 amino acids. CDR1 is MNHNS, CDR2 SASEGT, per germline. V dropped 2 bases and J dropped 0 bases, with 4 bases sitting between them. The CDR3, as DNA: TGTGCCAGCAGTGAAATCACGAACACCGGGGAGCTGTTTTTT. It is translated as CASSEITNTGELFF.

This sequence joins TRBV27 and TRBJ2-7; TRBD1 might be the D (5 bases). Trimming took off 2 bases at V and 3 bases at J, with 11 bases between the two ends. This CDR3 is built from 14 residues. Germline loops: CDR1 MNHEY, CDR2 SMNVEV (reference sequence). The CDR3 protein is CASSLSQGRYEQYF. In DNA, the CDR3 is TGTGCCAGCAGTTTAAGTCAGGGTCGCTACGAGCAGTACTTC.